Presented here are 22 T cell receptor beta chains from one specimen sequenced in a study of cytomegalovirus exposure and HLA in healthy donors. The PCR had 60 Vbeta and 13 Jbeta primers. The method was immunoSEQ multiplex PCR; TCRdb's version includes in-frame clones alone and lacks a portion of them. The sample has some 150,000 clones; roughly 85% are singletons. The sequencing input was PBMCs. The receptor set was obtained from a woman aged 30 to 39 in good health and CMV-seronegative.

This clone was detected only a few times. The chain links TRBV19 to TRBJ1-4; D call uncertain. The germline gives CDR1 LNHDA, CDR2 SQIVND (reference sequence). V shed 4 bases and J shed 5 bases, with 8 bases lying between them. The CDR3 length is 13 residues. CDR3 region: CASSTSQNEKLFF. The CDR3, as DNA: TGTGCCAGTAGTACCTCTCAGAATGAAAAACTGTTTTTT. Variable domain in full (rest from reference TRBV19 and TRBJ1-4): DGGITQSPKYLFRKEGQNVTLSCEQNLNHDAMYWYRQDPGQGLRLIYYSQIVNDFQKGDIAEGYSVSREKKESFPLTVTSAQKNPTAFYLCASSTSQNEKLFFGSGTQLSVL.

The chain uses TRBV30 and TRBJ1-1, with a possible D match to TRBD1 (5 bases). Trimming took off 3 bases at V and 10 bases at J, with 12 bases between the two ends. The CDR3 consists of 11 residues. CDR1 is GTSNPN and CDR2 is SVGIG in the germline V gene (reference sequence). The CDR3: CAWSRLGGAFF. The CDR3 DNA reads TGTGCCTGGAGCCGGCTGGGGGGAGCTTTCTTT.

The chain has TRBV6-5 and TRBJ1-3, with 9 positions matching TRBD1. Trimming removed 7 bases from V and 8 bases from J; junction bases left unmatched: 6. This CDR3 has 13 amino acids. Looked up from germline, CDR1 is MNHEY and CDR2 is SVGAGI. CDR3 sequence (DNA): TGTGCCAGCAAACCACAGGGGGCCTACACCATATATTTT. It codes for CASKPQGAYTIYF.

This clone has a handful of counts. The J gene is TRBJ1-3, the V gene TRBV5-5; 10 nucleotides agree with TRBD1. The CDR3 covers 15 residues. After removal of 4 bases from V and 1 base from J, the junction contained 2 bases not matched to a gene. Germline V lookup: CDR1 SGHKS, CDR2 YYEKEE (reference sequence). CDR3 region: CASSPGQGSGNTIYF. CDR3 in DNA: TGTGCCAGCAGCCCGGGACAGGGGTCTGGAAACACCATATATTTT. Supplemented by reference TRBV5-5 and TRBJ1-3, the full variable domain reads DAGVTQSPTHLIKTRGQQVTLRCSPISGHKSVSWYQQVLGQGPQFIFQYYEKEERGRGNFPDRFSARQFPNYSSELNVNALLLGDSALYLCASSPGQGSGNTIYFGEGSWLTVV.

The V and J genes are TRBV7-2 and TRBJ2-1; 9 bases fit TRBD2. The CDR3 has 16 amino acids. CDR1 SGHTA and CDR2 FQGNSA come from the germline V gene. Trimming removed 5 bases from V and 4 bases from J; junction bases left unmatched: 9. CDR3 sequence: CASSPGRLAGYNEQFF. CDR3 DNA sequence: TGTGCCAGCAGCCCTGGTAGGCTAGCGGGGTACAATGAGCAGTTCTTC.

The chain couples TRBV5-6 to TRBJ1-3; possibly TRBD1 for D (6 bases). The CDR3 totals 14 residues. Germline CDR1 is SGHDT and CDR2 is YYEEEE. Trimming removed 0 bases from V and 4 bases from J, with 8 bases in between. This CDR3 reads CASSLDRVGNTIYF. The CDR3 DNA is TGTGCCAGCAGCTTGGACAGGGTCGGAAACACCATATATTTT.

Regarding this clone: One end of the junction does not line up with germline, which may come from a read error. The rearrangement links TRBV7-3 to TRBJ2-7; D not resolved. The CDR3 runs to 14 residues. The germline CDR1 and CDR2 sequences are SGHTA and FQGTGA. The CDR3 spells CASSVTPTSYEQYF. Written as DNA, the CDR3 is TGTGCCAGCAGCGTAACTCCTACCTCCTACGAGCAGTACTTC.

This clone was picked up one time. The chain employs TRBV29-1 and TRBJ2-1; 9 bases line up with TRBD1. CDR3 length: 14 residues. Germline CDR1 SQVTM, CDR2 ANQGSEA. The V gene end was trimmed by 6 bases and the J gene end by 2 bases; junction bases not matched to a gene: 5. CDR3 sequence reads: CSVGDRGAYNEQFF. In nucleotides, the CDR3 is TGCAGCGTAGGAGACAGGGGGGCCTACAATGAGCAGTTCTTC.

This clone was recorded once. The rearrangement links TRBV5-1 to TRBJ1-2; 8 bases line up with TRBD1. This CDR3 has 17 amino acids. Germline assignment: CDR1 SGHRS and CDR2 YFSETQ. V lost 3 bases and J lost 4; bases outside the gene matches: 14. The DNA for the CDR3 is TGCGCCAGCAGCTCTACCGGGACAGGAGATATCGGCTATGGCTACACCTTC. The encoded protein is CASSSTGTGDIGYGYTF.

This clone was seen a few times. The rearrangement links TRBV10-2 to TRBJ1-5; TRBD1 agrees at 8 bases. J lost 7 bases, V lost 3 bases, and 5 bases had no gene match. CDR1 is WSHSY and CDR2 is SAAADI in the germline V gene. This CDR3 contains 14 residues. The CDR3 loop is CASSDRGRRQPQHF. DNA of the CDR3: TGCGCCAGCAGTGACAGGGGGCGACGGCAGCCCCAGCATTTT.

This clone was detected once. This chain uses TRBV18 with TRBJ1-2, with 11 nucleotides matching TRBD1. The germline CDR1 and CDR2 sequences are KGHSH and LQKENI. This CDR3 is 17 amino acids long. J was trimmed by 3 bases and V by 3 bases; bases with no gene match: 9. The DNA for the CDR3 is TGTGCCAGCTCACCGACCGCGGGACAGGGGGAGTACTATGGCTACACCTTC. Translated: CASSPTAGQGEYYGYTF.

The V gene is TRBV5-1, the J gene TRBJ2-7, with D maybe TRBD1 (5 bases). Germline-derived CDR1 and CDR2 are SGHRS and YFSETQ. The CDR3 covers 15 residues. Trimming shortened V by 3 bases and J by 3 bases, and 16 bases separated the two germline ends. The CDR3 DNA follows: TGCGCCAGCAGCTCTACAGGTGAGGTACGCTACGAGCAGTACTTC. Protein product: CASSSTGEVRYEQYF.

V and J are TRBV6-5 and TRBJ1-4; 8 bases map to TRBD1. The J segment lost 7 bases and the V segment lost 5 bases, leaving 6 bases of the junction unmatched. CDR3 length: 14 amino acids. Germline V gene data show CDR1 as MNHEY and CDR2 as SVGAGI. As DNA, the CDR3 is TGTGCCAGCAGTACCGGGACAGGTAGTGAAAAACTGTTTTTT. Translated, it gives CASSTGTGSEKLFF.

V is TRBV27 and J is TRBJ1-2; D is unclear. The germline V gene encodes CDR1 MNHEY and CDR2 SMNVEV (reference sequence). The CDR3 has 14 residues. Trimming left V 3 bases short and J 4 bases short, with 12 bases between. In nucleotides, the CDR3 is TGTGCCAGCAGTTTCGACGAAAGGAGCTATGGCTACACCTTC. Its translation is CASSFDERSYGYTF.

The rearrangement joins TRBV10-2 to TRBJ1-2; D uncertain. The CDR3 is made up of 14 amino acids. Germline lookup yields CDR1 WSHSY and CDR2 SAAADI. Trimming shortened V by 0 bases and J by 7 bases, and 12 bases separated the two germline ends. CDR3 coding DNA: TGCGCCAGCAGTGAGTCGGGAGGAGGAGGTGGCTACACCTTC. Its translation: CASSESGGGGGYTF.

This clone was picked up one time. The chain has TRBV15 and TRBJ1-6; 9 bases align to TRBD1. Looked up from germline, CDR1 is LNHNV and CDR2 is YYDKDF (reference sequence). The CDR3 totals 21 residues. Trimming cost V 2 bases and J 0 bases; bases outside gene matches: 14. CDR3 in DNA: TGTGCCACCAGCAGATCGAGTTTACAGGGGGCAAAAAGCTCCTATAATTCACCCCTCCACTTT. This translates into CATSRSSLQGAKSSYNSPLHF.

V and J are TRBV18 and TRBJ2-2, with a tentative D call TRBD2 (6 bases). The CDR3 loop spans 16 amino acids. CDR1 is KGHSH and CDR2 is LQKENI in the germline V gene. V lost 4 bases and J 4 bases, leaving 16 bases between the germline ends. The CDR3 loop reads CASSLLTPRGTGELFF. The CDR3 DNA reads as TGTGCCAGCTCACTACTCACCCCGCGGGGCACCGGGGAGCTGTTTTTT.

Regarding this clone: An end of the junction differs from the germline gene, which may be a read error. Other DNA sequences in this sample translate to the same CDR3. The chain joins TRBV2 to TRBJ1-1; 7 bases are a match to TRBD1. The germline V gene encodes CDR1 SNHLY and CDR2 FYNNEI. This CDR3 comprises 14 residues. CDR3 protein: CASSEAGQNTEAFF. The CDR3 DNA is TGTGCCAGCAGTGAAGCGGGACAGAACACCGAAGCTTTCTTT.

The gene calls are TRBV6-6 and TRBJ2-3, with D unresolved. V was trimmed by 8 bases and J by 0 bases, leaving 6 bases between them. CDR1 and CDR2 (germline): MNHNY, SVGAGI (reference sequence). The CDR3 is made up of 12 amino acids. This CDR3 is CASCGSTDTQYF. The DNA for the CDR3 is TGTGCCAGCTGCGGAAGCACAGATACGCAGTATTTT.

This sequence joins TRBV5-1 and TRBJ1-1, with D possibly matching TRBD1 (6 bases). The CDR3 runs 15 residues. Germline V lookup: CDR1 SGHRS, CDR2 YFSETQ. V was shortened by 5 bases and J by 0 bases, with 14 bases between the two germline ends. For the CDR3, the DNA is TGCGCCAGCAGTCCACAGGGTGACGTGAACACTGAAGCTTTCTTT. Its translation: CASSPQGDVNTEAFF.

This chain connects TRBV19 to TRBJ2-1, with 12 bases lining up with TRBD2. Per germline, CDR1 LNHDA and CDR2 SQIVND (reference sequence). This CDR3 has 18 residues. With 7 bases clipped from V and 5 bases from J, the junction kept 15 bases outside the gene matches. The CDR3 protein is CASKLAGGLGSRNNEQFF. CDR3 DNA sequence: TGTGCCAGTAAACTAGCGGGGGGATTGGGGAGTCGAAACAATGAGCAGTTCTTC.

This clone has a handful of counts. The V gene is TRBV29-1, the J gene TRBJ1-2, with 7 bases identical to TRBD1. CDR3 size: 15 residues. The germline CDR1 and CDR2 sequences are SQVTM and ANQGSEA. V was pared by 6 bases and J by 2 bases, with 12 bases of the junction left unmatched. CDR3: CSVQPISGQNYGYTF. The CDR3 DNA follows: TGCAGCGTCCAACCAATATCGGGACAGAACTATGGCTACACCTTC.